The clone carrying this T cell receptor (beta chain) was counted between two and nine times. Researchers barred patients who had uncontrolled infection, other autoimmune disease, pregnancy or lactation. This entry is derived from a study of T cells in Graves' hyperthyroidism and ophthalmopathy. Amplified TCR beta CDR3 regions derived from RNA transcripts. First-round RT-PCR of the TCR CDR3 relied on the HTBI primer set. MiXCR, run by TCRdb on the multiplex PCR reads, gives a single entry per CDR3 protein. There are 530,000 or so distinct CDR3 sequences in the sample; roughly 46% occur only once, and approximately 7.5% lies in the top ten. CDR3 length equals 13 residues. V lost 4 bases and J lost 7, with 11 bases in between. The germline CDR1 and CDR2 sequences are MNHEY and SMNVEV (reference sequence).

The chain recombines TRBV27 with TRBJ1-5, with a weak D call TRBD1 (6 bases). The specimen was peripheral blood or thyroid tissue (not recorded which). This sequence originates from a young woman with Graves' hyperthyroidism. This CDR3 is CASSSQGPQPQHF. The CDR3 region has the DNA TGTGCCAGCAGTTCACAGGGACCCCAGCCCCAGCATTTT.